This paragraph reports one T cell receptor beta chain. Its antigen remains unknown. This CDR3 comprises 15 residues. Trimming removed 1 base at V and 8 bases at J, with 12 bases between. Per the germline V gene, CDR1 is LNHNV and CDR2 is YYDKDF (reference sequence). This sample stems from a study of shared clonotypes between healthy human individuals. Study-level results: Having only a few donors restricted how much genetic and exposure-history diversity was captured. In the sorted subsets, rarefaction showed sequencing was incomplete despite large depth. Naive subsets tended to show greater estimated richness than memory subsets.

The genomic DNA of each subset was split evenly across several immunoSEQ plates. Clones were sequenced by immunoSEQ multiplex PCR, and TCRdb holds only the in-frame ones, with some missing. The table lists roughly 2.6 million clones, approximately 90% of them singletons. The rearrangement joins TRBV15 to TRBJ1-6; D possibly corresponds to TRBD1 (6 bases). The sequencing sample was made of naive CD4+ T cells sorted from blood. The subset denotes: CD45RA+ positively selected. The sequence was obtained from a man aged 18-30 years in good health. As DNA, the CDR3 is TGTGCCACCAGCAGAGGCGACAGGAAGGATTCACCCCTCCACTTT. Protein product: CATSRGDRKDSPLHF.